Below, 30 T cell receptor beta chains from the same sample are listed, as sequenced in a study of T cells after yellow fever vaccination (dated by TCRdb to about 2019). Reading the label with the study, this specimen's treatment or condition is: live attenuated yellow fever vaccine strain. The library relied on 5' RACE. Instrument on record: Illumina HiSeq 2500. Using fastp at Q25 and MiXCR, TCRdb reprocessed the public reads and kept productive beta chains. Every entry covers one CDR3 protein and lists the most common genes and DNA from its rows. Across this sample there are 110,000 to 150,000 distinct CDR3 sequences, with about 6.2% seen only once. Of the sample, approximately 0.67% falls within the top ten clones. This sample comprised CD4+ T cells sorted from PBMCs, obtained 10 days after the yellow fever booster vaccination. The receptors were sampled from a man aged 25-45 years who received the YFV17D yellow fever vaccine.

This clonotype occurred many times. This chain uses TRBV7-9 with TRBJ2-3; D remains ambiguous. Germline CDR1 is SEHNR and CDR2 is FQNEAQ (reference sequence). The CDR3 totals 14 residues. Trimming removed 1 base at V and 2 bases at J, with 7 bases between. CDR3 loop: CASSLGRATDTQYF. DNA of the CDR3: TGTGCCAGCAGCTTAGGTAGGGCCACAGATACGCAGTATTTT.

The sample holds many counts of this clonotype. CDR3 sequence reads: CSVGTGAAGNQPQHF. The CDR3 nucleotides read TGCAGCGTGGGGACAGGGGCAGCGGGCAATCAGCCCCAGCATTTT. The J gene is TRBJ1-5, the V gene TRBV29-1, with TRBD1 matching 10 bases. Germline CDR1 SQVTM, CDR2 ANQGSEA. V dropped 6 bases and J dropped 2; count of bases not matched to a gene: 7. The CDR3 is made up of 15 amino acids.

The sample holds many counts of this clonotype. The chain recombines TRBV12-5 with TRBJ2-2; D remains ambiguous. The CDR3 runs to 15 residues. Between the trimmed V and J ends, which lost 1 base and 0 bases, there was a span of 6 bases. The V gene's germline CDR1 is LGHNT and CDR2 FRNRAP. CDR3 protein: CASGLDYSNTGELFF. The CDR3 region has the DNA TGTGCTAGTGGTTTGGACTACTCGAACACCGGGGAGCTGTTTTTT.

In this sample, this clonotype turned up many times. The J gene is TRBJ2-3, the V gene TRBV20-1, with 7 bases aligning to TRBD2. From germline, CDR1 is DFQATT and CDR2 SNEGSKA (reference sequence). The CDR3 spans 15 residues. The V gene end was trimmed by 5 bases and the J gene end by 4 bases; junction bases not matched to a gene: 12. The CDR3 loop reads CSAARTSRGPDTQYF. DNA for the CDR3: TGCAGTGCTGCCCGGACTAGTCGGGGTCCAGATACGCAGTATTTT.

This clonotype was found many times. This sequence joins TRBV29-1 and TRBJ2-7, with 7 bases identical to TRBD2. V dropped 3 bases and J dropped 5; count of bases not matched to a gene: 7. The CDR3 contains 13 residues. In germline, CDR1 is SQVTM, CDR2 ANQGSEA. CDR3 DNA: TGCAGCGTTGAGGGGGAGGGCCTCCACGAGCAGTACTTC. Protein: CSVEGEGLHEQYF.

This clonotype was seen more than once but under ten times. CDR3 sequence: CASSYRRTGVDLGEKLFF. CDR3 nucleotides: TGTGCCAGCAGTTACCGGCGGACAGGGGTGGACCTTGGGGAAAAACTGTTTTTT. The V call is TRBV6-2 or TRBV6-3, the J call TRBJ1-4; TRBD1 agrees at 9 bases. The germline V gene has CDR1 MNHEY and CDR2 SVGEGT. Trimming cost V 2 bases and J 8 bases; bases outside gene matches: 15. The CDR3 is made up of 18 amino acids.

This clonotype occurred many times. The chain recombines TRBV7-2 with TRBJ1-1, with unresolved D. The V gene lost 3 bases and the J gene lost 1 base, with 3 bases spanning the gap. The CDR3 spans 12 residues. Germline CDR1 reads SGHTA; CDR2 reads FQGNSA. The CDR3 loop reads CASSLENTEAFF. In DNA form, the CDR3 reads TGTGCCAGCAGCTTGGAGAACACTGAAGCTTTCTTT. Variable domain in full (rest from reference TRBV7-2 and TRBJ1-1): GAGVSQSPSNKVTEKGKDVELRCDPISGHTALYWYRQSLGQGLEFLIYFQGNSAPDKSGLPSDRFSAERTGGSVSTLTIQRTQQEDSAVYLCASSLENTEAFFGQGTRLTVV.

This clonotype has more than one count but fewer than ten. This chain joins TRBV27 and TRBJ2-7; either TRBD1 or TRBD2 may supply D (5 bases each). The CDR3 spans 17 residues. The germline gives CDR1 MNHEY, CDR2 SMNVEV (reference sequence). Trimming stripped 5 bases from V and 2 bases from J, with 22 bases between. CDR3 DNA sequence: TGTGCCAGCAGTGCATCTCGCATCGGGGCCTTCCCCTACGAGCAGTACTTC. Amino acid sequence: CASSASRIGAFPYEQYF.

At least ten counts were recorded for this clonotype. The chain couples TRBV5-6 to TRBJ2-7; D not certain. Germline CDR1 SGHDT, CDR2 YYEEEE. Trimming took 0 bases from V and 4 from J, leaving 11 bases between them. The CDR3 extends over 14 amino acids. The DNA for the CDR3 is TGTGCCAGCAGCTTGGTTTCAGCTGTTTACGAGCAGTACTTC. Translation: CASSLVSAVYEQYF.

In this sample, this clonotype turned up many times. J is TRBJ2-2 and V is TRBV24-1; D not resolved. V dropped 3 bases and J dropped 0 bases, with 10 bases sitting between them. The germline V gene encodes CDR1 KGHDR and CDR2 SFDVKD. CDR3 length: 16 residues. The DNA for the CDR3 is TGTGCCACCAGTGATCCTGGCGGTTCGAACACCGGGGAGCTGTTTTTT. This gives the protein CATSDPGGSNTGELFF.

The rearrangement uses TRBV5-4 and TRBJ1-2; D is possibly TRBD1 (6 bases). In germline, CDR1 is SGHNT, CDR2 YYREEE (reference sequence). Trimming took off 3 bases at V and 6 bases at J, with 12 bases between the two ends. CDR3 length equals 13 residues. The CDR3 DNA reads TGTGCCAGCAGCTACAGGGTGGGGGATGGCTACACCTTC. This encodes CASSYRVGDGYTF.

This clonotype was recorded many times. V usage is TRBV11-2 and J usage is TRBJ2-2; 11 positions match TRBD1. V shed 5 bases, J shed 7 bases, and the junction held 9 bases outside the gene matches. The germline V gene has CDR1 SGHAT and CDR2 FQNNGV. This CDR3 region has 16 residues. Here the CDR3 DNA reads TGTGCCAGCAGCAGACCGGACAGGGGGCGTATCGGGGAGCTGTTTTTT. Translating it yields CASSRPDRGRIGELFF.

This clonotype was seen ten or more times. The rearrangement joins TRBV6-5 to TRBJ2-5; D assignment may be TRBD1 or TRBD2 (5 bases each). Germline CDR1 and CDR2: MNHEY and SVGAGI. This CDR3 contains 14 residues. The V end lost 6 bases, the J end lost 6 bases, and 17 bases lay between the germline ends. CDR3 region: CASSLYSGTQTQYF. CDR3 in DNA: TGTGCCAGCAGCCTTTACTCCGGGACGCAGACCCAGTACTTC.

The table lists this clonotype with many counts. The chain's CDR3 is CASSLELGRANVLTF. The CDR3 nucleotides are TGTGCCAGCAGCTTAGAATTGGGTCGGGCCAACGTCCTGACTTTC. The chain combines TRBV7-6 with TRBJ2-6; unclear D gene. Germline V CDR1 and CDR2: SGHVS, FNYEAQ. Trimming pared 1 base from V and 5 bases from J, leaving 9 bases between. The CDR3 is 15 amino acids.

There are many counts of this clonotype. The rearrangement uses TRBV20-1 and TRBJ2-1; weak D call: TRBD2 (5 bases). Deletions cut 7 bases from V and 5 bases from J, with 9 bases between. The length of the CDR3 is 11 residues. Germline CDR1 and CDR2: DFQATT and SNEGSKA (reference sequence). The CDR3 region is CSGSANNEQFF. The CDR3 DNA is TGCAGTGGTAGCGCTAACAATGAGCAGTTCTTC.

The chain links TRBV20-1 to TRBJ1-5, with a weak D call TRBD1 (5 bases). There are 16 residues in the CDR3. Trimming took off 3 bases at V and 2 bases at J, with 17 bases between the two ends. In germline, CDR1 is DFQATT, CDR2 SNEGSKA (reference sequence). CDR3 DNA sequence: TGCAGTGCTAGTAGGCAGTCAAGGGGTGGCAATCAGCCCCAGCATTTT. It is translated as CSASRQSRGGNQPQHF.

This clonotype came up a few times. This chain links TRBV29-1 with TRBJ2-6; maybe TRBD1 (5 bases). From germline, CDR1 is SQVTM and CDR2 ANQGSEA. The CDR3 spans 14 residues. Trimming cost V 4 bases and J 4 bases, with 11 bases left between them. CDR3 nucleotide sequence: TGCAGCGTTGGGCAGGGCGCCGGGGCCAACGTCCTGACTTTC. Residues: CSVGQGAGANVLTF.

This clonotype has more than one count but fewer than ten. The chain joins TRBV6-2 or TRBV6-3 to TRBJ2-1; 9 nucleotides match TRBD1. Unmatched junction bases numbered 5, after V lost 6 bases and J lost 2 bases. The CDR3 sequence is 15 residues long. Germline CDR1 and CDR2: MNHEY and SVGEGT. CDR3 sequence reads: CASRKTGGAYNEQFF. In DNA form, the CDR3 reads TGTGCCAGCAGGAAGACAGGGGGGGCCTACAATGAGCAGTTCTTC.

At least ten counts were recorded for this clonotype. This sequence joins TRBV20-1 and TRBJ2-5; maybe TRBD2 (6 bases). This CDR3 region has 16 residues. Germline CDR1 DFQATT, CDR2 SNEGSKA (reference sequence). Trimming removed 3 bases from V and 0 bases from J, with 17 bases in between. CDR3 in amino acids: CSARGGRARYQETQYF. The CDR3 nucleotides are TGCAGTGCTAGGGGAGGCCGAGCGAGGTACCAAGAGACCCAGTACTTC.

A note on this clonotype: A much larger clone is a single base away; this may be a read error. The chain is built from TRBV7-2 and TRBJ2-7; D ambiguous. Germline lookup yields CDR1 SGHTA and CDR2 FQGNSA. This CDR3 region has 14 residues. Trimming took 1 base from V and 1 from J, leaving 8 bases between them. CDR3 sequence (DNA): TGTGCCAGCAGCTTAGACAGTGAGTCCTACGAGCAGTACTTC. The encoded protein is CASSLDSESYEQYF.

There are many counts of this clonotype. The chain recombines TRBV4-3 with TRBJ2-5; 13 bases match TRBD2. The length of the CDR3 is 16 residues. CDR1 is LGHNA and CDR2 is YSLEER in the germline V gene. With V trimmed by 3 bases and J by 5 bases, 6 bases remained unmatched. The CDR3 DNA reads as TGCGCCAGCAGCCAGGGCTGGACTAGCGGGAGTGAGACCCAGTACTTC. Its protein is CASSQGWTSGSETQYF.

This clonotype was picked up many times. The chain links TRBV21-1 to TRBJ2-2; the table gives TRBD2 as D, unverified against the DNA. TRBV21-1 is a known pseudogene. This CDR3 is built from 19 residues. The CDR3 spells CASSKATAGGPVFTGELFF. CDR3 bases: TGTGCCAGCAGCAAAGCCACGGCGGGAGGGCCGGTTTTCACCGGGGAGCTGTTTTTT.

This clonotype was picked up many times. The chain employs TRBV10-3 and TRBJ2-1; 8 bases are shared with TRBD2. The germline V gene has CDR1 ENHRY and CDR2 SYGVKD. J was trimmed by 0 bases and V by 4 bases; bases with no gene match: 2. CDR3 length equals 15 residues. CDR3 bases: TGTGCCATCAGTGCGGGGACTAGCTCCTACAATGAGCAGTTCTTC. Protein sequence: CAISAGTSSYNEQFF.

This clonotype has a count of ten or more. This chain links TRBV7-9 with TRBJ2-1, with a tentative D call TRBD1 (6 bases). The V end was cut by 5 bases, the J end by 6 bases, with 20 bases between. CDR1 is SEHNR and CDR2 is FQNEAQ in the germline V gene (reference sequence). This CDR3 is built from 16 residues. The CDR3 DNA sequence: TGTGCCAGCAGCCTAATAGGCGGCAGGGGTGGCAATGAGCAGTTCTTC. This translates into CASSLIGGRGGNEQFF.

The chain carries TRBV20-1 and TRBJ2-1; the D gene is possibly TRBD2 (6 bases). Germline lookup yields CDR1 DFQATT and CDR2 SNEGSKA (reference sequence). Trimming stripped 4 bases from V and 2 bases from J, with 21 bases between. The CDR3 consists of 17 residues. CDR3 amino acids: CSATPIPGRGTYNEQFF. The CDR3 DNA sequence: TGCAGTGCTACTCCTATCCCGGGGCGGGGAACCTACAATGAGCAGTTCTTC.

The J gene is TRBJ2-1, the V gene TRBV24-1; TRBD2 aligns across 10 bases. Trimming at V came to 4 bases and at J to 7 bases, leaving 6 bases not matched to a gene. The germline gives CDR1 KGHDR, CDR2 SFDVKD. The CDR3 is 15 amino acids. CDR3 sequence: CATSDPGLATNEQFF. DNA for the CDR3: TGTGCCACCAGTGACCCGGGACTAGCGACTAATGAGCAGTTCTTC.

About this clonotype: A much larger clone lies one base from this, so it may be a read error. This likely comes from a read error, as the CDR3 has no conserved phenylalanine or tryptophan at its end. The CDR3 here is CAISGPDNEQFS. The CDR3 DNA reads as TGTGCCATCAGTGGACCTGACAATGAGCAGTTCTCC. The rearrangement links TRBV10-3 to TRBJ2-1; D is ambiguous. Germline CDR1 ENHRY, CDR2 SYGVKD. The V and J ends lost 4 bases and 5 bases respectively, with 6 bases between them. The CDR3 is 12 amino acids.

A word on this clonotype: A much larger clone differs by one base, so this may be a read error. The V and J genes are TRBV20-1 and TRBJ2-7; 7 bases line up with TRBD2. Trimming removed 1 base from V and 6 bases from J; junction bases left unmatched: 6. This CDR3 is built from 13 residues. Germline CDR1 reads DFQATT; CDR2 reads SNEGSKA (reference sequence). DNA for the CDR3: TGCAGTGCTAGAGCGGGAGGCGTTTTCGAGCAGTACTTC. Protein sequence: CSARAGGVFEQYF.

CDR3 sequence reads: CASSQISGRSGANVLTF. CDR3 coding DNA: TGTGCCAGCAGCCAAATTAGCGGGAGATCTGGGGCCAACGTCCTGACTTTC. The V gene is TRBV3-1, the J gene TRBJ2-6; TRBD2 matches at 9 bases. This CDR3 is built from 17 residues. Trimming removed 2 bases from V and 1 base from J; junction bases left unmatched: 3. Germline CDR1 is LGHDT and CDR2 is YNNKEL (reference sequence).

This clonotype was recorded at least ten times. This sequence joins TRBV7-2 and TRBJ2-2; D may be TRBD1 (5 bases). The ends were cut back, 6 bases at V and 7 bases at J, with 15 bases in the middle. Germline CDR1 reads SGHTA; CDR2 reads FQGNSA. The CDR3 runs 14 residues. Here the CDR3 DNA reads TGTGCCAGCAGACCCCAGGGTCCGGGCGGGGAGCTGTTTTTT. Protein sequence: CASRPQGPGGELFF.